The 28 T cell receptor beta chains reported below all come from one sample, sequenced in a study of graft-versus-host responses after intestinal transplantation. Some clones are missing from TCRdb's copy, which holds only in-frame ones; the method was immunoSEQ multiplex PCR. The sample carries about 88,000 clones, roughly 90% recorded once. Antigens for these TCRs are unknown. This specimen consisted of unstimulated CD4+ T cells sorted from spleen or lymph node cells, obtained before transplant. The receptors shown here come from a human donor who was the organ donor for an intestinal transplant.

In DNA form, the CDR3 reads TGCGCCAGCAGTGAAGGGGCGGGGGGCCTAGCCGGGGAGCAGTTCTTC. Translating gives CASSEGAGGLAGEQFF. V gene TRBV10-1 combines with J gene TRBJ2-1; 8 positions match TRBD2. The ends lost 3 bases at V and 10 bases at J; junction bases unmatched: 14. CDR1 and CDR2 (germline): WNHNN, SYGVQD (reference sequence). CDR3 length: 16 amino acids.

J is TRBJ2-6 and V is TRBV19; TRBD1 is a possible D gene (6 bases). The germline gives CDR1 LNHDA, CDR2 SQIVND (reference sequence). The CDR3 consists of 16 residues. V was cut by 10 bases and J by 0 bases, with 16 bases left in between. This CDR3 is CATGMGAVSGANVLTF. In DNA, the CDR3 is TGTGCCACTGGCATGGGGGCCGTCTCTGGGGCCAACGTCCTGACTTTC. Complete variable domain (other parts from reference TRBV19 and TRBJ2-6): DGGITQSPKYLFRKEGQNVTLSCEQNLNHDAMYWYRQDPGQGLRLIYYSQIVNDFQKGDIAEGYSVSREKKESFPLTVTSAQKNPTAFYLCATGMGAVSGANVLTFGAGSRLTVL.

V is TRBV5-4 and J is TRBJ1-1; TRBD1 matches at 8 bases. Trimming cost V 0 bases and J 1 base; bases outside gene matches: 2. This CDR3 is 15 amino acids long. Germline CDR1 reads SGHNT; CDR2 reads YYREEE (reference sequence). The CDR3 sequence: CASSLVGQGNTEAFF. CDR3 DNA: TGTGCCAGCAGCTTGGTAGGACAGGGGAACACTGAAGCTTTCTTT.

This clone was counted a single time. This chain connects TRBV25-1 to TRBJ1-1, with D perhaps TRBD1 (5 bases). The CDR3 consists of 16 residues. From germline, CDR1 is MGHDK and CDR2 SYGVNS. With 7 bases removed from V and 4 bases from J, the gap between germline ends came to 22 bases. The CDR3 nucleotides are TGTGCCAGCACTGAGAAGGAAGTACCGGGGGGCACTGAAGCTTTCTTT. Residues: CASTEKEVPGGTEAFF.

This rearrangement joins TRBV18 to TRBJ1-2, with unresolved D. Trimming removed 8 bases from V and 6 bases from J, with 16 bases in between. Germline V CDR1 and CDR2: KGHSH, LQKENI. The CDR3 has 13 amino acids. The CDR3 DNA follows: TGTGCCAGCCACCTGAGCATGCTAGATGGCTACACCTTC. It specifies CASHLSMLDGYTF.

V is TRBV21-1 and J is TRBJ2-1; TRBD2 was called by the table and not checked on the DNA. TRBV21-1 constitutes a pseudogene. This CDR3 has 17 amino acids. CDR3 sequence reads: CASRKGTSGGARDEQFF. For the CDR3, the DNA is TGTGCCAGCAGAAAAGGGACTAGCGGGGGGGCTAGGGATGAGCAGTTCTTC.

J is TRBJ2-5 and V is TRBV5-1; a possible D gene is TRBD1 (6 bases). The CDR3 length is 15 residues. Germline-derived CDR1 and CDR2 are SGHRS and YFSETQ. The ends were cut back, 0 bases at V and 5 bases at J, with 14 bases in the middle. The CDR3 is CASSLDTDRWETQYF. DNA for the CDR3: TGCGCCAGCAGCTTGGACACCGACAGGTGGGAGACCCAGTACTTC.

The chain has TRBV5-1 and TRBJ2-1; D gene ambiguous. Looked up from germline, CDR1 is SGHRS and CDR2 is YFSETQ. V gave up 1 base and J gave up 10 bases, with 6 bases separating them. CDR3 size: 11 residues. The CDR3 here is CASSLIREQFF. CDR3 coding DNA: TGCGCCAGCAGCTTGATCCGGGAGCAGTTCTTC.

The rearrangement joins TRBV10-2 to TRBJ1-2; 8 bases are a match to TRBD1. Germline trimming cut 4 bases from V and 3 bases from J; bases unmatched to any gene: 7. Germline CDR1 and CDR2: WSHSY and SAAADI. The CDR3 contains 15 residues. The CDR3 region is CASSGEDREDYGYTF. The CDR3 nucleotides are TGCGCCAGCAGTGGGGAGGACAGGGAGGACTATGGCTACACCTTC.

The chain has TRBV6-1 and TRBJ1-1; 9 nucleotides agree with TRBD1. Losses at the gene ends were 4 bases for V and 7 bases for J; bases not matched to a gene: 10. Germline loops: CDR1 MNHNS, CDR2 SASEGT. The CDR3 is 15 amino acids. CDR3 in DNA: TGTGCCAGCAGTGCCGACAGGGGGACGGGGATTGAAGCTTTCTTT. It yields the protein CASSADRGTGIEAFF.

In its sample, this clone was seen once. The rearrangement joins TRBV10-1 to TRBJ2-5; 7 nucleotides match TRBD1. With 8 bases clipped from V and 5 bases from J, the junction kept 8 bases outside the gene matches. This CDR3 is built from 13 residues. CDR1 and CDR2 from the germline V gene are WNHNN and SYGVQD (reference sequence). The CDR3 sequence is CASSGTVGETQYF. The CDR3 region has the DNA TGCGCCAGCTCCGGGACAGTTGGGGAGACCCAGTACTTC.

The chain links TRBV18 to TRBJ1-4, with D unclear. This CDR3 comprises 17 residues. V lost 3 bases, J lost 6 bases, and 20 bases lay in between. In germline, CDR1 is KGHSH, CDR2 LQKENI. CDR3 sequence reads: CASSPLGPRAGYEKLFF. The DNA of the CDR3 is TGTGCCAGCTCACCCCTCGGTCCGCGGGCCGGTTATGAAAAACTGTTTTTT.

The chain has TRBV4-1 and TRBJ2-2, with TRBD1 matching over 7 bases. There are 16 residues in the CDR3. V was pared by 5 bases and J by 4 bases, with 10 bases of the junction left unmatched. Germline values: CDR1 MGHRA, CDR2 YSYEKL. In nucleotides, the CDR3 is TGCGCCAGCAGCTTTACCGGGACAGTATTCACCGGGGAGCTGTTTTTT. Translation gives CASSFTGTVFTGELFF.

This clone was observed a few times. The CDR3, as DNA: TGTGCCTGGAAGCGCGGACAGGTGAACACTGAAGCTTTCTTT. Protein sequence: CAWKRGQVNTEAFF. This chain joins TRBV30 and TRBJ1-1; TRBD1 agrees at 7 bases. The CDR3 is 14 residues long. Trimming took 4 bases from V and 0 from J; bases not matched to a gene: 5. Germline CDR1 and CDR2: GTSNPN and SVGIG (reference sequence).

The CDR3 coding sequence is TGCGCCAGCGGAACACATAGCGGGGACACCGGGGAGCTGTTTTTT. The encoded protein is CASGTHSGDTGELFF. This rearrangement joins TRBV23-1 to TRBJ2-2, with 8 bases that match TRBD2. TRBV23-1 is annotated as an ORF whose role is uncertain. CDR3 length equals 15 residues. V shed 8 bases and J 3 bases; nucleotides not matched to a gene: 8.

The chain combines TRBV5-1 with TRBJ1-2; 7 nucleotides line up with TRBD1. This CDR3 contains 14 residues. Per the germline V gene, CDR1 is SGHRS and CDR2 is YFSETQ. Unmatched junction bases numbered 7, after V lost 0 bases and J lost 8 bases. The CDR3 sequence is CASSLEPTGRGYTF. The DNA for the CDR3 is TGCGCCAGCAGCTTGGAACCGACAGGGAGAGGCTACACCTTC.

This chain uses TRBV9 with TRBJ2-7, with TRBD1 identical over 10 bases. CDR1 and CDR2 (germline): SGDLS, YYNGEE. V shed 2 bases and J 3 bases; nucleotides not matched to a gene: 2. This CDR3 has 14 amino acids. The CDR3 coding sequence is TGTGCCAGCAGCGTGGGACAGGGGTTCTACGAGCAGTACTTC. Its protein is CASSVGQGFYEQYF.

The CDR3 DNA sequence: TGTGCCAGCAGCGAAAACCCTAGCGGGGGGCCGACAGATACGCAGTATTTT. Its translation is CASSENPSGGPTDTQYF. J is TRBJ2-3 and V is TRBV2, with TRBD2 matching over 11 bases. Trimming cost V 6 bases and J 3 bases; bases outside gene matches: 11. The CDR3 runs 17 residues. The germline CDR1 and CDR2 sequences are SNHLY and FYNNEI.

The genes are TRBV6-4 and TRBJ2-1; tentatively, D is TRBD1 (6 bases). Germline CDR1 reads MRHNA; CDR2 reads SNTAGT. V was cut by 6 bases and J by 7 bases, with 19 bases left in between. CDR3 length equals 15 residues. The CDR3 protein is CASRPRPLGGNEQFF. For the CDR3, the DNA is TGTGCCAGCAGGCCACGCCCGTTAGGGGGAAATGAGCAGTTCTTC.

The chain uses TRBV5-1 and TRBJ1-4, with D perhaps TRBD1 (5 bases). Trimming removed 4 bases at V and 0 bases at J, with 13 bases between. CDR1 and CDR2 (germline): SGHRS, YFSETQ. The CDR3 is made up of 16 amino acids. The CDR3 region is CASSLGGGATNEKLFF. CDR3 nucleotide sequence: TGCGCCAGCAGCCTCGGGGGGGGAGCAACTAATGAAAAACTGTTTTTT.

V and J are TRBV6-1 and TRBJ1-3; D is ambiguous. Germline CDR1 is MNHNS and CDR2 is SASEGT. The CDR3 is 13 amino acids. The V end lost 6 bases, the J end lost 8 bases, and 14 bases lay between the germline ends. The CDR3 DNA reads TGTGCCAGCAGAAACCAGGTTTGGGACACCATATATTTT. Its translation: CASRNQVWDTIYF.

The chain carries TRBV5-4 and TRBJ2-7; TRBD2 aligns across 14 bases. Germline V gene lookup returns CDR1 SGHNT and CDR2 YYREEE (reference sequence). The CDR3 totals 16 residues. With V trimmed by 2 bases and J by 5 bases, 6 bases remained unmatched. In DNA form, the CDR3 reads TGTGCCAGCAGCTTAGGCGGACTAGCGGGAGGCCACGAGCAGTACTTC. Translating gives CASSLGGLAGGHEQYF.

This clone has a single count. This sequence joins TRBV7-3 and TRBJ2-3; 13 bases match TRBD2. The CDR3 is 16 residues long. Looked up from germline, CDR1 is SGHTA and CDR2 is FQGTGA. V lost 3 bases, J lost 4 bases, and 4 bases stayed unmatched. The CDR3 DNA reads TGTGCCAGCAGCTTGAACGGACTAGCGGGAGCAGATACGCAGTATTTT. This sequence encodes CASSLNGLAGADTQYF. Filled out from reference TRBV7-3 and TRBJ2-3, the complete variable domain reads GAGVSQTPSNKVTEKGKYVELRCDPISGHTALYWYRQSLGQGPEFLIYFQGTGAADDSGLPNDRFFAVRPEGSVSTLKIQRTERGDSAVYLCASSLNGLAGADTQYFGPGTRLTVL.

The chain is built from TRBV11-3 and TRBJ2-7; 8 positions match TRBD1. CDR1 and CDR2 from the germline V gene are SGHNT and YENEEA. The CDR3 length is 15 residues. V lost 5 bases to trimming and J lost 3 bases; unmatched junction nucleotides: 9. CDR3 protein: CASSQAGTGDYEQYF. The CDR3, as DNA: TGTGCCAGCAGCCAAGCCGGGACAGGAGACTACGAGCAGTACTTC. Filled out from reference TRBV11-3 and TRBJ2-7, the complete variable domain reads EAGVVQSPRYKIIEKKQPVAFWCNPISGHNTLYWYLQNLGQGPELLIRYENEEAVDDSQLPKDRFSAERLKGVDSTLKIQPAELGDSAVYLCASSQAGTGDYEQYFGPGTRLTVT.

The V and J genes are TRBV5-5 and TRBJ2-4, with 9 bases that match TRBD1. Per the germline V gene, CDR1 is SGHKS and CDR2 is YYEKEE (reference sequence). The trim removed 5 bases at V and 1 base at J, leaving 19 bases unmatched. The CDR3 covers 20 residues. The CDR3 DNA reads as TGTGCCAGCAGTCCGAGACCGGGACAGGGACTAAACGTTGCCAAAAACATTCAGTACTTC. It translates to CASSPRPGQGLNVAKNIQYF.

This clone was recorded once. The rearrangement links TRBV9 to TRBJ2-5; D may be TRBD1 (5 bases). Germline V gives CDR1 SGDLS, CDR2 YYNGEE. The CDR3 totals 14 residues. The ends were cut back, 1 base at V and 1 base at J, with 8 bases in the middle. The CDR3 is CASSVSDSQETQYF. The CDR3 bases are TGTGCCAGCAGCGTATCCGACAGCCAAGAGACCCAGTACTTC.

J is TRBJ1-6 and V is TRBV11-3, with D possibly TRBD1 on 5 matching bases. With 5 bases removed from V and 1 base from J, the gap between germline ends came to 18 bases. Looked up from germline, CDR1 is SGHNT and CDR2 is YENEEA. CDR3 length: 18 amino acids. The CDR3 here is CASSARQPQGSYNSPLHF. The CDR3 DNA is TGTGCCAGCAGCGCCCGACAGCCCCAAGGGTCCTATAATTCACCCCTCCACTTT. Filled out from reference TRBV11-3 and TRBJ1-6, the complete variable domain reads EAGVVQSPRYKIIEKKQPVAFWCNPISGHNTLYWYLQNLGQGPELLIRYENEEAVDDSQLPKDRFSAERLKGVDSTLKIQPAELGDSAVYLCASSARQPQGSYNSPLHFGNGTRLTVT.

This rearrangement joins TRBV5-4 to TRBJ2-1; D unclear. Germline CDR1 reads SGHNT; CDR2 reads YYREEE (reference sequence). V dropped 4 bases and J dropped 5 bases, with 13 bases sitting between them. The CDR3 has 14 residues. The chain's CDR3 is CASSPLSNNNEQFF. The CDR3 bases are TGTGCCAGCAGCCCGTTATCGAACAACAATGAGCAGTTCTTC. The complete variable domain, with remaining parts taken from reference TRBV5-4 and TRBJ2-1, reads ETGVTQSPTHLIKTRGQQVTLRCSSQSGHNTVSWYQQALGQGPQFIFQYYREEENGRGNFPPRFSGLQFPNYSSELNVNALELDDSALYLCASSPLSNNNEQFFGPGTRLTVL.